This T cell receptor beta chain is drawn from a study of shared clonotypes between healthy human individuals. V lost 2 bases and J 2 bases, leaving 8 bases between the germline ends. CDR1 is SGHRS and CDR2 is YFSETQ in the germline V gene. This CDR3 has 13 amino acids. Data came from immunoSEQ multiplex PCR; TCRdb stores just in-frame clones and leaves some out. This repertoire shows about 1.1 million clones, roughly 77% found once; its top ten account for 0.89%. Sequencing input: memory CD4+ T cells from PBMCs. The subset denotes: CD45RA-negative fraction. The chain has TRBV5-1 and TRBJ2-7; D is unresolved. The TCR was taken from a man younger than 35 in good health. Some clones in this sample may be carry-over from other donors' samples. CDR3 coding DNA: TGCGCCAGCAGCTTCGAACCACCCTACGAGCAGTACTTC. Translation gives CASSFEPPYEQYF.